This T cell receptor beta chain stems from a study of lymphopenia after photon versus proton radiotherapy. V was shortened by 2 bases and J by 4 bases, with 11 bases between the two germline ends. CDR3 length equals 14 residues. Germline assignment: CDR1 MNHEY and CDR2 SMNVEV (reference sequence). The protocol was immunoSEQ multiplex PCR, while the TCRdb copy is restricted to in-frame clones and leaves out a portion. The repertoire has tens of thousands of clones, approximately 91% of them found once; the top ten carry about 3%. Specimen: peripheral blood, collected from a patient treated with photon-based radiotherapy. The receptor comes from a woman aged 70-85 years with pancreatic cancer. The rearrangement joins TRBV27 to TRBJ1-1; weak D call: TRBD1 (5 bases). CDR3 DNA sequence: TGTGCCAGCAGTTTACAGGGAAAGCGCACTGAAGCTTTCTTT. Protein: CASSLQGKRTEAFF.